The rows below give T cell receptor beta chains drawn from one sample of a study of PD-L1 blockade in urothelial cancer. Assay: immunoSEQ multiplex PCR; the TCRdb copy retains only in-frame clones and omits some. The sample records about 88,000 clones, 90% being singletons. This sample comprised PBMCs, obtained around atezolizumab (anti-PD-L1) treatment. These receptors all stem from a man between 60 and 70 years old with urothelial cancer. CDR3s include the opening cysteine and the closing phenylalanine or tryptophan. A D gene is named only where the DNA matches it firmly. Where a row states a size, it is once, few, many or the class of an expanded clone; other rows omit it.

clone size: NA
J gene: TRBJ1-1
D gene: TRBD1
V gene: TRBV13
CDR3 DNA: TGTGCCAGCAGAGAGGAGGCGGGACAGGTAATCCTCGGAAACACTGAAGCTTTCTTT
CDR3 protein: CASREEAGQVILGNTEAFF

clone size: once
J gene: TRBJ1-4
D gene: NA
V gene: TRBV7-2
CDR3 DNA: TGTGCCAGCAGCTTAGCGTCGACTAATGAAAAACTGTTTTTT
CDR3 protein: CASSLASTNEKLFF

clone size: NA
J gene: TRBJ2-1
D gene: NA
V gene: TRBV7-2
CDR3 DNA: TGTGCCAGCAGCTTGGGAGGGGGCTCCTACAATGAGCAGTTCTTC
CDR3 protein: CASSLGGGSYNEQFF

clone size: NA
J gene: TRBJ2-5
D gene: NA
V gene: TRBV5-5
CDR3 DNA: TGTGCCAGCAGCTGGGCAGGGGCCCCAGAGACCCAGTACTTC
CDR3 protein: CASSWAGAPETQYF

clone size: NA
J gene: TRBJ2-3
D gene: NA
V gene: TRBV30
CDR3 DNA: TGTGCCTGGAGTGCCAACTACGGGGTCACAGATACGCAGTATTTT
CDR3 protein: CAWSANYGVTDTQYF

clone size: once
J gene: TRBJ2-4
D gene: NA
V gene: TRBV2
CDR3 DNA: TGTGCCAGCAGCCAAAACAGCCAGTCCAAAAACATTCAGTACTTC
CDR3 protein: CASSQNSQSKNIQYF

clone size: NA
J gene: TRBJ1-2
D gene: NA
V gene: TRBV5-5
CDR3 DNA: TGTGCCAGCAGCTGGGGGGATTCCCGATGGGGCTACACCTTC
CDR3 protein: CASSWGDSRWGYTF

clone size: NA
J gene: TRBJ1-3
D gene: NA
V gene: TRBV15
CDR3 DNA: TGTGCCACCAGCAGAGAAGGCGGCTACTCTGGAAACACCATATATTTT
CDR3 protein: CATSREGGYSGNTIYF

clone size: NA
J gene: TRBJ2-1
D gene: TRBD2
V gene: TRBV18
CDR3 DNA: TGTGCCAGCTCACCAGTGATCGCTAGCGGGGGGGCGGACAATGAGCAGTTCTTC
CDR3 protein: CASSPVIASGGADNEQFF

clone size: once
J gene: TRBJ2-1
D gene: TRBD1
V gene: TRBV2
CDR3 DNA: TGTGCCAGCAGTGAGGGGACAGGAATCTACAATGAGCAGTTCTTC
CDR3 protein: CASSEGTGIYNEQFF

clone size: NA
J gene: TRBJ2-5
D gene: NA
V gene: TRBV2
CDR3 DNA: TGTGCCAGCAGTGCTCAGGATGCGGAGACCCAGTACTTC
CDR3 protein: CASSAQDAETQYF

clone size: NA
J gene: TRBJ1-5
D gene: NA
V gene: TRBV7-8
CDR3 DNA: TGTGCCAGCAGCTTCACAGGCCGTAATCAGCCCCAGCATTTT
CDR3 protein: CASSFTGRNQPQHF

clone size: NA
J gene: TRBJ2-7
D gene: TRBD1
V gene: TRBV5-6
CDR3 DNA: TGTGCCAGCAGCTTACCGGGACAGGGGGCCTACGAGCAGTACTTC
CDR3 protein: CASSLPGQGAYEQYF

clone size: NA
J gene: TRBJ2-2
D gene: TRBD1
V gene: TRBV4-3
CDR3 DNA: TGCGCCAGCAGCCAAGGGGGGACAGGGGTCACCGGGGAGCTGTTTTTT
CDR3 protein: CASSQGGTGVTGELFF

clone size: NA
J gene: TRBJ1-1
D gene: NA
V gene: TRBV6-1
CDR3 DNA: TGTGCCAGCCACAGGGAAGGGGGCACTGAAGCTTTCTTT
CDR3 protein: CASHREGGTEAFF

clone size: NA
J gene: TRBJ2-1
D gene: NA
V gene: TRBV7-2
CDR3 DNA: TGTGCCAGCAGCCGATCTAGCCTCAATGAGCAGTTCTTC
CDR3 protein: CASSRSSLNEQFF

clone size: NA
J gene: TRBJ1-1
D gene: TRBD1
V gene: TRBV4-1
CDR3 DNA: TGCGCCAGCAACCACAGGGGGCAGAACACTGAAGCTTTCTTT
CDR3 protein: CASNHRGQNTEAFF

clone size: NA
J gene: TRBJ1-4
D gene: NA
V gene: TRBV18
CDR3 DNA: TGTGCCAGCTCAGGAAGCGAGGAAAAACTGTTTTTT
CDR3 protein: CASSGSEEKLFF

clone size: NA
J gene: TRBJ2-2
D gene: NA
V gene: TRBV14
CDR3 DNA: TGTGCCAGCAATGGGAGGAACACCGGGGAGCTGTTTTTT
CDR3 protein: CASNGRNTGELFF

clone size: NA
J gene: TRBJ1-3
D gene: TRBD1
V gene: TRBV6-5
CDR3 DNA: TGTGCCAGCAGTTCAGGGGGCACTGGAAACACCATATATTTT
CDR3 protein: CASSSGGTGNTIYF

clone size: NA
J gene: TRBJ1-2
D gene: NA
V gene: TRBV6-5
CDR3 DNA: TGTGCCAGCAGTTACTCGTTCGGGGTCCGAAGCTATGGCTACACCTTC
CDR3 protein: CASSYSFGVRSYGYTF

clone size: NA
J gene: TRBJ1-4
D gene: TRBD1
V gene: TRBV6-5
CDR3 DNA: TGTGCCAGCAGGCGGGACAGGGAGGGGACTTTTTGGTTTTTT
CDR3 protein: CASRRDREGTFWFF

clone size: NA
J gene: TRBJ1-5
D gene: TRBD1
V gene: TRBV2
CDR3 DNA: TGTGCCAGCAGTCCGGACAGGGCTCATAGCAATCAGCCCCAGCATTTT
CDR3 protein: CASSPDRAHSNQPQHF

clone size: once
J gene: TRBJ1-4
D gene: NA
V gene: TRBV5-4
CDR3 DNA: TGTGCCAGCAGCTTGGGGTTCCCACAGGGTGGTGAAAAACTGTTTTTT
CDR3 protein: CASSLGFPQGGEKLFF

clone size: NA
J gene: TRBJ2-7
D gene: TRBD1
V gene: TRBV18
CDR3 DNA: TGTGCCAGCTCACAACAGGGGATGGGAGATCTTGACGAGCAGTACTTC
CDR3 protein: CASSQQGMGDLDEQYF

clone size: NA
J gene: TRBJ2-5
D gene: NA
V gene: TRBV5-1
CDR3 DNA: TGCGCCAGCAGCTTGGGGTCAGGGTCAGAGACCCAGTACTTC
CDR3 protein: CASSLGSGSETQYF

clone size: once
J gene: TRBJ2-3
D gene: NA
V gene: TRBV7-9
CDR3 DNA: TGTGCCAGCAGCCTAAGCGGAAACACAGATACGCAGTATTTT
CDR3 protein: CASSLSGNTDTQYF

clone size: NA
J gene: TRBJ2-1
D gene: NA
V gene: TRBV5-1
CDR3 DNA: TGCGCCAGCAGGGAGGGGTACAATGAGCAGTTCTTC
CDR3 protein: CASREGYNEQFF

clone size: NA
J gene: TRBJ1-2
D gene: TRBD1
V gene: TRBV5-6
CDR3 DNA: TGTGCCAGCAGCATACAGGGGGCTCAGTATGGCTACACCTTC
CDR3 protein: CASSIQGAQYGYTF

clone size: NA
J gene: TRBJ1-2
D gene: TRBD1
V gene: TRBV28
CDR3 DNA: TGTGCCAGCAGTTTGGGGGGACAGGGCCGCTATGGCTACACCTTC
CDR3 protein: CASSLGGQGRYGYTF

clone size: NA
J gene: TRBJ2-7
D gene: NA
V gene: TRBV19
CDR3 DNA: TGTGCCAGTAGTACCTCGGGACTGACCACCTACGAGCAGTACTTC
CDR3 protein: CASSTSGLTTYEQYF

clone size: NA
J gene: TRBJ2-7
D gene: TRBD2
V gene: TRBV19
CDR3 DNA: TGTGCCAGTAGCCAAATAGGGACTAGCGGCTACGAGCAGTACTTC
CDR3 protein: CASSQIGTSGYEQYF